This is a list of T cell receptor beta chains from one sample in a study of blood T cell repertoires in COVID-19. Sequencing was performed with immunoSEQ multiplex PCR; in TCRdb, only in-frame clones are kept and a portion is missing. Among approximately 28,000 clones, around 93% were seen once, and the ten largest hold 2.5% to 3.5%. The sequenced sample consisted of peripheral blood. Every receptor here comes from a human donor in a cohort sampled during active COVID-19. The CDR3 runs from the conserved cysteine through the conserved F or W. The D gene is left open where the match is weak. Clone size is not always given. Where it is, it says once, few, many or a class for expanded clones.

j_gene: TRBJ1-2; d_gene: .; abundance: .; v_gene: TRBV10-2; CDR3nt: TGCGCCAGCAGTTTTTTCGATAGGACTGTAAACTATGGCTACACCTTC; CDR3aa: CASSFFDRTVNYGYTF
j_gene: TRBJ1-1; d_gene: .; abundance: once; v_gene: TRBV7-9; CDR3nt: TGTGCCAGCAGCCCGATGGGAGGGATGAACACTGAAGCTTTCTTT; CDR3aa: CASSPMGGMNTEAFF
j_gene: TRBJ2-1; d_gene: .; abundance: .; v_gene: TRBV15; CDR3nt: TGTGCCACCAGCAGAGATGAGCGGAATGAGCAGTTCTTC; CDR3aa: CATSRDERNEQFF
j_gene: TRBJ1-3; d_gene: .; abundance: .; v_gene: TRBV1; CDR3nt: TGCACCAGCAGTCGGCGGAGTTCTGGAAACACCATATATTTT; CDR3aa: CTSSRRSSGNTIYF
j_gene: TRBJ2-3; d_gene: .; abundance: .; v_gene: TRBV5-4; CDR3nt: TGTGCCACCGCTGAGGGAAGCACAGATACGCAGTATTTT; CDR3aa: CATAEGSTDTQYF
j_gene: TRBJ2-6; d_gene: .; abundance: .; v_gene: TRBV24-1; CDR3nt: TGTGCCACCAAGCGAAGGGGCCCTTCTGGGGCCAACGTCCTGACTTTC; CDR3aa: CATKRRGPSGANVLTF
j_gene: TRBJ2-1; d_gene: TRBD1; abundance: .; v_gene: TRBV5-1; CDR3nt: TGCGCCAGCAGCGGGGGACAGAGATACAATGAGCAGTTCTTC; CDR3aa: CASSGGQRYNEQFF
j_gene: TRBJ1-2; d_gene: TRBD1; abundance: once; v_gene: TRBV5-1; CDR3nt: TGCGCCAGCAGCTCCGGGACAGGGCCCATCTATGGCTACACCTTC; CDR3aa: CASSSGTGPIYGYTF
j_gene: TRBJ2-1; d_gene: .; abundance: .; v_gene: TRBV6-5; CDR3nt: TGTGCCAGCAGCCGCGTTGGGCGCAATGAGCAGTTCTTC; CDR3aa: CASSRVGRNEQFF
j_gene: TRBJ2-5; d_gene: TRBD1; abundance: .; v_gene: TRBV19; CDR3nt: TGTGCCAGTAGTACACAGGGGAAACAAGAGACCCAGTACTTC; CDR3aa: CASSTQGKQETQYF
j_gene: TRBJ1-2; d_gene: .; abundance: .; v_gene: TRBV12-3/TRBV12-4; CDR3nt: TGTGCCAGCAGTATGACAGGCTTCGAGGGCTACACCTTC; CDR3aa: CASSMTGFEGYTF
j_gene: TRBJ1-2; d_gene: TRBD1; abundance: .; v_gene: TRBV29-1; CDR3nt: TGCAGCGCACCAACAGGGGGGGGATCCTATGGCTACACCTTC; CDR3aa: CSAPTGGGSYGYTF
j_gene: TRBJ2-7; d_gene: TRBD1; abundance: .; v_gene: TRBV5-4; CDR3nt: TGTGCCAGCAGCCGACAGGGAAGGCGCGAGCAGTACTTC; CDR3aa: CASSRQGRREQYF
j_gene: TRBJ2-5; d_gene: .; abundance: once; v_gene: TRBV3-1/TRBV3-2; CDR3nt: TGTGCCAGCAGCGTAGGAATTGGGACAAACCAAGAGACCCAGTACTTC; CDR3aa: CASSVGIGTNQETQYF
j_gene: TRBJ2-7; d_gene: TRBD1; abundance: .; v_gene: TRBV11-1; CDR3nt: TGTGCCAGCAGCGCAAGGACAGGGTTCTACGAGCAGTACTTC; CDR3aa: CASSARTGFYEQYF
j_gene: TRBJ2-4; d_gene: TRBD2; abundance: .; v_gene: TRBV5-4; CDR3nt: TGTGCCAGCAGCACCCCTAGCGGGGGGGCCAAAAACATTCAGTACTTC; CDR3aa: CASSTPSGGAKNIQYF
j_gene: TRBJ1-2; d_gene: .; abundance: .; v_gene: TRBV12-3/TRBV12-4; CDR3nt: TGTGCCAGCAGCCGACAGGAAAACTATGGCTACACCTTC; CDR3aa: CASSRQENYGYTF
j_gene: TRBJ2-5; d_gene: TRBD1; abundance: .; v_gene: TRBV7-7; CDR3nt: TGTGCCAGCAGCCCGCCCAGGGGGCGCCAAGAGACCCAGTACTTC; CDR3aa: CASSPPRGRQETQYF
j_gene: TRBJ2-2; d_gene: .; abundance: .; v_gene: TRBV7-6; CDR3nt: TGTGCCAGCAGCTTTATCCCCGGGGAGCTGTTTTTT; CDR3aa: CASSFIPGELFF
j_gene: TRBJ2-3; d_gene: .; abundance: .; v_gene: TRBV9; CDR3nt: TGTGCCAGCACCCCTCTCCCCCGCGACAGGCAGTATTTT; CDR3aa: CASTPLPRDRQYF
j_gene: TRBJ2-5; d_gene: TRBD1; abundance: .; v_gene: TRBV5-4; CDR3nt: TGTGCCAGCAGCTACCCGGGACAGGGGGCGTATGAGACCCAGTACTTC; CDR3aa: CASSYPGQGAYETQYF
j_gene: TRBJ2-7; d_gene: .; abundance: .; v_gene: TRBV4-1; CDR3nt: TGCGCCAGCAGCCCCGGACACACCAAATGGGACGAGCAGTACTTC; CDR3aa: CASSPGHTKWDEQYF
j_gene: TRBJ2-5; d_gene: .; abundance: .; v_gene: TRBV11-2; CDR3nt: TGTGCCAGCAGCCTAGGGGGGCAAGGAACCCAGTACTTC; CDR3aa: CASSLGGQGTQYF
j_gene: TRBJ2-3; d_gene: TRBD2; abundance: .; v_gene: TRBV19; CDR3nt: TGTGCCAGTAGTATATCCCCTGCGGGGGGCCGCACAGATACGCAGTATTTT; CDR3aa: CASSISPAGGRTDTQYF
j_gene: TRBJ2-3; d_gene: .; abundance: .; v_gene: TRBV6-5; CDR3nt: TGTGCCAGCAGTTACGAGGCTAGCACAGATACGCAGTATTTT; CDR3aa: CASSYEASTDTQYF
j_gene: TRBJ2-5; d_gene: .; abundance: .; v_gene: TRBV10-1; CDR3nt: TGCGCCAGCAGTGAGTCATCGGGGTTGGGGGAGACCCAGTACTTC; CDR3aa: CASSESSGLGETQYF
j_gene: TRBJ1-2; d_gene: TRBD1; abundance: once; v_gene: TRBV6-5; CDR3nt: TGTGCCAGCAGTTACGGACAGGGAAGGCATGGCTACACCTTC; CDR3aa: CASSYGQGRHGYTF
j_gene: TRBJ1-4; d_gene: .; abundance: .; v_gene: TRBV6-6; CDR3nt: TGTGCCAGCAGTTACTCAGGGGGTTATGAAAAACTGTTTTTT; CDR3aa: CASSYSGGYEKLFF
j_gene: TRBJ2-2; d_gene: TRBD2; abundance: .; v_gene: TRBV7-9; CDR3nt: TGTGCCAGCAGCTTAGGGGGGACTAGCGCTACCGGGGAGCTGTTTTTT; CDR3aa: CASSLGGTSATGELFF
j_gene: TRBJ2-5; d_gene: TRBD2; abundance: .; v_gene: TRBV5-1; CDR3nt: TGCGCCAGCAGAAGCGGGGGGCCCCTGGGGGAGACCCAGTACTTC; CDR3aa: CASRSGGPLGETQYF
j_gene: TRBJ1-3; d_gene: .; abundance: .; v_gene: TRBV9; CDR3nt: TGTGCCAGCAGCGTGGAGCACACCCTGAGCTCTGGAAACACCATATATTTT; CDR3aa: CASSVEHTLSSGNTIYF
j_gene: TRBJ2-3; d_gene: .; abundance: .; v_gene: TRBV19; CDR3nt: TGTGCCAGTAGTATAAACATCCGCACAGATACGCAGTATTTT; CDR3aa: CASSINIRTDTQYF
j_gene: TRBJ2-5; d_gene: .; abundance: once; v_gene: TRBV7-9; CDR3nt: TGTGCCAGCAGCCCCACAGGGAAAGAGACCCAGTACTTC; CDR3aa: CASSPTGKETQYF
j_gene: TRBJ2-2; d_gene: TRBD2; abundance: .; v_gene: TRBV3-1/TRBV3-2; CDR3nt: TGTGCCAGCAGCTCCGACCGGGAGGGGCACACCGGGGAGCTGTTTTTT; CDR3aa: CASSSDREGHTGELFF
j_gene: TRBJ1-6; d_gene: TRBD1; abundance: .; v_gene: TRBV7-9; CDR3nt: TGTGCCAGCAGCCACAACCGGGACAGGGTTCCACCCCTCCACTTT; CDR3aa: CASSHNRDRVPPLHF
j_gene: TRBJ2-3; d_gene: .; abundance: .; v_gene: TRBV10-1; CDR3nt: TGCGCCAGCCGGGGTCTCACAGATACGCAGTATTTT; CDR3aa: CASRGLTDTQYF
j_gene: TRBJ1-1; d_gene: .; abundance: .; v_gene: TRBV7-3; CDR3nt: TGTGCCAGCAGCTCGCAATCGGGCACTGAAGCTTTCTTT; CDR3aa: CASSSQSGTEAFF
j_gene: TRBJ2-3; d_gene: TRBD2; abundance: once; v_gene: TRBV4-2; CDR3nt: TGTGCCAGCAGCCAAGAGGGGACTAGGGGTGGTTATACGCAGTATTTT; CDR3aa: CASSQEGTRGGYTQYF
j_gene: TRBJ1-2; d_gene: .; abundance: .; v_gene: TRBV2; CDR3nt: TGTGCCAGCAGTCTTTGGGGCGCGAATGGCTACACCTTC; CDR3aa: CASSLWGANGYTF
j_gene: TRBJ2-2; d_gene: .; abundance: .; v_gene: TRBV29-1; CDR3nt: TGCAGCGTAGCCAGGGCCGGGGAGCTGTTTTTT; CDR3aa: CSVARAGELFF
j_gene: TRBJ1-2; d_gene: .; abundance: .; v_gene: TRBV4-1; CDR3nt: TGCGCCAGCAGCCAAAGGACAGCCCCCTATGGCTACACCTTC; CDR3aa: CASSQRTAPYGYTF
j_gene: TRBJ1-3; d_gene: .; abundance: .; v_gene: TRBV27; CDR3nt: TGTGCCAGCAGTTTATCTGGGAGCTCTGGAAACACCATATATTTT; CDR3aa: CASSLSGSSGNTIYF
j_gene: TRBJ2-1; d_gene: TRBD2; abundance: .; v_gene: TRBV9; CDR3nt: TGTGCCAGCAGCCTAGGACTAGCGGGGGGGAGCGGTAATGAGCAGTTCTTC; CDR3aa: CASSLGLAGGSGNEQFF
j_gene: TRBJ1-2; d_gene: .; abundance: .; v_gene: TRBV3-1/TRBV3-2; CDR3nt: TGTGCCAGCAGGCCCGCGCGGGGGGAAGGCTACACCTTC; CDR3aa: CASRPARGEGYTF
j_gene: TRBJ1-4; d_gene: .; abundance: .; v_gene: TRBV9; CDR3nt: TGTGCCAGCAGCGAGGTCCCTCAGGGGAAACTGTTTTTT; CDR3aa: CASSEVPQGKLFF
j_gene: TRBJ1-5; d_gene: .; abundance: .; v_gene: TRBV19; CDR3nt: TGTGCCAGTAGTATTGGGGTGGAGCGGAATCAGCCCCAGCATTTT; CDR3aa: CASSIGVERNQPQHF
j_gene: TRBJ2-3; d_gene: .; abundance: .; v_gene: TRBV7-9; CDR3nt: TGTGCCAGCACCGACCTCAGGGGACCAGATACGCAGTATTTT; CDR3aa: CASTDLRGPDTQYF
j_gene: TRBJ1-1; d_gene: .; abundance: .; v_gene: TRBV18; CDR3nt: TGTGCCAGCTCACCAGCACAGCAAATGAACACTGAAGCTTTCTTT; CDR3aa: CASSPAQQMNTEAFF
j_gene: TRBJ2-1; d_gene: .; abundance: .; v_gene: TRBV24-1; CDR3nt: TGTGCCACCAGTGGGACTCAGAACAATGAGCAGTTCTTC; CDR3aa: CATSGTQNNEQFF
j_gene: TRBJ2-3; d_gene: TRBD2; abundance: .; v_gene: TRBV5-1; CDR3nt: TGCGCCAGCAGCTTTACCTGGACTAGCGGGGGGGCCAATACGCAGTATTTT; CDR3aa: CASSFTWTSGGANTQYF
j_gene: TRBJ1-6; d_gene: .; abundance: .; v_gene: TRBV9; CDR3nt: TGTGCCAGCAGCGCGCGAGGAAAATGGGATTCACCCCTCCACTTT; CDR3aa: CASSARGKWDSPLHF
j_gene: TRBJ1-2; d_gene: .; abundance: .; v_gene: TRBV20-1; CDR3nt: TGCAGCGCGACAGGTCCGCAGGGCTACACCTTC; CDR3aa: CSATGPQGYTF
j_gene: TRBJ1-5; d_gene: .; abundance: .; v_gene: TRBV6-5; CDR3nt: TGTGCCAGCAGCCTAAGGACAGTAAATCAGCCCCAGCATTTT; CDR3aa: CASSLRTVNQPQHF
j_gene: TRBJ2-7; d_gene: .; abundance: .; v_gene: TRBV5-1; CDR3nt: TGCGCCAGCAGCTTGGACAGGGTGGCTGACGAGCAGTACTTC; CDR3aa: CASSLDRVADEQYF
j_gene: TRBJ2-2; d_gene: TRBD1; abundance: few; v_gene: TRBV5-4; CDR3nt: TGTGCCAGCAGCCCGGGACAGGGTCGGACCGGGGAGCTGTTTTTT; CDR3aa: CASSPGQGRTGELFF
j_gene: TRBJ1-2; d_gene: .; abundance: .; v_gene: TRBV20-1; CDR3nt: TGCAGTGCTGGAGATGCGTCTGGCTACACCTTC; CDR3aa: CSAGDASGYTF
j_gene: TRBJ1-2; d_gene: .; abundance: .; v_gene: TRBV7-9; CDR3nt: TGTGCCAGCAGCTTATCCGGGGGGAACTATGGCTACACCTTC; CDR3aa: CASSLSGGNYGYTF
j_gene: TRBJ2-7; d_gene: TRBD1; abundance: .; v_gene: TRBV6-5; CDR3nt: TGTGCCAGCAGTCCCGGGACAGCTTCCTACGAGCAGTACTTC; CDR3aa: CASSPGTASYEQYF
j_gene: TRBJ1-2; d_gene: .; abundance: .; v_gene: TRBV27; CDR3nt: TGTGCCAGCAGTTTGGGGACACCGCCTAACTATGGCTACACCTTC; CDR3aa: CASSLGTPPNYGYTF